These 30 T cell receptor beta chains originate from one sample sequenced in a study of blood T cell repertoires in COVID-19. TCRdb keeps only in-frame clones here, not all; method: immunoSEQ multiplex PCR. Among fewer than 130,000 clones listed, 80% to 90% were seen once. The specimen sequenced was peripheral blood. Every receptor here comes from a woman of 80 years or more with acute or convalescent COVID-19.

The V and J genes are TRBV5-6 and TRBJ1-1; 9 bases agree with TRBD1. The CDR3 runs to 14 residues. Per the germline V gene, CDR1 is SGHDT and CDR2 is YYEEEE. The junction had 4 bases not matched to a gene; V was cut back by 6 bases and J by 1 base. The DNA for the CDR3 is TGTGCCAGCACCTGGACAGGGGCGAACACTGAAGCTTTCTTT. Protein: CASTWTGANTEAFF.

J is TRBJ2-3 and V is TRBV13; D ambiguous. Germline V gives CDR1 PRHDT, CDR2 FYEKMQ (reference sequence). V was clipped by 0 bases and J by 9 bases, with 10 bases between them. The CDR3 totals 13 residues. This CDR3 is CASSLGGGNTQYF. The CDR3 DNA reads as TGTGCCAGCAGCTTAGGCGGCGGCAACACGCAGTATTTT.

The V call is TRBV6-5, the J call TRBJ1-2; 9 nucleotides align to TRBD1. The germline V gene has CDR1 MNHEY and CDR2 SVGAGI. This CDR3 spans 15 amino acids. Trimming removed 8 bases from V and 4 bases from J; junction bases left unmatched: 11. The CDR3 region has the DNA TGTGCCAGCCGAAACCGGGACAGGGCCAGCTATGGCTACACCTTC. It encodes CASRNRDRASYGYTF.

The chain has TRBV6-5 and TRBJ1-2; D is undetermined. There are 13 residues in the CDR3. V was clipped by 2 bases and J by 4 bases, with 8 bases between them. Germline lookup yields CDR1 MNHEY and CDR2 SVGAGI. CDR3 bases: TGTGCCAGCAGTTACCGGGTGGCCTATGGCTACACCTTC. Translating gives CASSYRVAYGYTF.

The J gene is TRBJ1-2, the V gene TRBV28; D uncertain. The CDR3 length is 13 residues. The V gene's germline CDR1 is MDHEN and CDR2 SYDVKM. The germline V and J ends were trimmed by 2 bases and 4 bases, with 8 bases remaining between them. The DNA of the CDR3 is TGTGCCAGCAGTTTAAGCCAAGTCTATGGCTACACCTTC. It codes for CASSLSQVYGYTF.

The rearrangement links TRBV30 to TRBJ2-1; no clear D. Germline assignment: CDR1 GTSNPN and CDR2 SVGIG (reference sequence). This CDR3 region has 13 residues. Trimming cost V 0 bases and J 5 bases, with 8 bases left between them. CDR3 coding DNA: TGTGCCTGGAGTGTACAGACCGACAATGAGCAGTTCTTC. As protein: CAWSVQTDNEQFF.

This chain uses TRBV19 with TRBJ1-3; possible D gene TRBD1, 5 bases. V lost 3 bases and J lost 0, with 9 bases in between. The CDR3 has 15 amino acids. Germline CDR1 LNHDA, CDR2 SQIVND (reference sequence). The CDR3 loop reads CASSILGGSGNTIYF. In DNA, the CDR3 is TGTGCCAGTAGTATTTTGGGGGGCTCTGGAAACACCATATATTTT.

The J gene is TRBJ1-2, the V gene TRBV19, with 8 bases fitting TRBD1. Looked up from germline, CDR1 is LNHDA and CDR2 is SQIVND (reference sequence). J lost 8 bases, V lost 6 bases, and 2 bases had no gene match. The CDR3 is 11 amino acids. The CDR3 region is CASRTGAGYTF. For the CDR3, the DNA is TGTGCCAGTAGGACAGGGGCCGGCTACACCTTC.

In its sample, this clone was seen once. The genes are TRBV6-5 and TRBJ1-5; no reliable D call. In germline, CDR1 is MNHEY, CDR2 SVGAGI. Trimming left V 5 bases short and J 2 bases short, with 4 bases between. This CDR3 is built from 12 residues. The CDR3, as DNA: TGTGCCAGCAGTAGAGGCAATCAGCCCCAGCATTTT. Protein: CASSRGNQPQHF.

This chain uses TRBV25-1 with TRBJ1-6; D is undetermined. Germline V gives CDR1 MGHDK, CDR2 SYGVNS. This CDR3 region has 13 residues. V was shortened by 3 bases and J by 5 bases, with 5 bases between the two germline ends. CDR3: CASSDGDNSPLHF. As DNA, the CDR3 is TGTGCCAGCAGTGACGGTGATAATTCACCCCTCCACTTT.

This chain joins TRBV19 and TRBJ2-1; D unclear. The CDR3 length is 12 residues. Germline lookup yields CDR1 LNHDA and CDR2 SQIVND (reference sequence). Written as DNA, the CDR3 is TGTGCGACTCGAAGCTCCTACAATGAGCAGTTCTTC. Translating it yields CATRSSYNEQFF.

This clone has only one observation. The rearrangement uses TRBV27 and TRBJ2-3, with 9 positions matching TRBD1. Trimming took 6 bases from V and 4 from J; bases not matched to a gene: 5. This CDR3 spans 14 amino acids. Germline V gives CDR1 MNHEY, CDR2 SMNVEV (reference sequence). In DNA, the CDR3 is TGTGCCAGCAGCACGGGACAGGGTCCAGATACGCAGTATTTT. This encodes CASSTGQGPDTQYF.

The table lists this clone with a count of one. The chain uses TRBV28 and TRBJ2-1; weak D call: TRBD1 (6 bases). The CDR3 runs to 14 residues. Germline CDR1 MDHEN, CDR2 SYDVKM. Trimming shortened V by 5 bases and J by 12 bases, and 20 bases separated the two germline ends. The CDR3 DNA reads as TGTGCCAGCAGTACCCAGCGAACAGGGTATCGGCAGTTCTTC. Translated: CASSTQRTGYRQFF.

Here the CDR3 reads CASRAGLGNYGYTF. Here the CDR3 DNA reads TGTGCCAGCAGGGCGGGACTGGGAAACTATGGCTACACCTTC. The chain carries TRBV2 and TRBJ1-2, with D maybe TRBD1 (5 bases). The CDR3 runs to 14 residues. Trimming took 6 bases from V and 2 from J, leaving 13 bases between them. Germline CDR1 SNHLY, CDR2 FYNNEI.

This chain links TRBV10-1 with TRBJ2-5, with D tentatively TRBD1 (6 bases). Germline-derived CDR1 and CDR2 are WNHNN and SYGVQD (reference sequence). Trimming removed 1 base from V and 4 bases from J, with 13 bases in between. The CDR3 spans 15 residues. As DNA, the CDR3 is TGCGCCAGCAGTGAGTGTAACAGGGTCGGAGAGACCCAGTACTTC. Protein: CASSECNRVGETQYF.

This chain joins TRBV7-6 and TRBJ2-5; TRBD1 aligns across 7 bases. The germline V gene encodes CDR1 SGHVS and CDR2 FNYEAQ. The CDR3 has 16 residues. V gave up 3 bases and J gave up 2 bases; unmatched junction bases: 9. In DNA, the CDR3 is TGTGCCAGCAGCTTTTCCGGACAGGCGCCTCAAGAGACCCAGTACTTC. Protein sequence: CASSFSGQAPQETQYF.

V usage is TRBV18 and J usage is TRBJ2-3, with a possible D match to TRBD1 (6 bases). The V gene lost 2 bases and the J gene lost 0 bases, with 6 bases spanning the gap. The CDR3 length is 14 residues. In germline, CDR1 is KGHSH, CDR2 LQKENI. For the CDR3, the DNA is TGTGCCAGCTCACCAGGACAGAGCACAGATACGCAGTATTTT. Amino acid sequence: CASSPGQSTDTQYF.

The CDR3 spells CASSLAGDGYTF. CDR3 sequence (DNA): TGTGCCAGCAGCTTGGCAGGGGATGGCTACACCTTC. The V and J genes are TRBV5-5 and TRBJ1-2; a possible D gene is TRBD1 (6 bases). Germline V gives CDR1 SGHKS, CDR2 YYEKEE (reference sequence). Trimming shortened V by 0 bases and J by 6 bases, and 6 bases separated the two germline ends. There are 12 residues in the CDR3.

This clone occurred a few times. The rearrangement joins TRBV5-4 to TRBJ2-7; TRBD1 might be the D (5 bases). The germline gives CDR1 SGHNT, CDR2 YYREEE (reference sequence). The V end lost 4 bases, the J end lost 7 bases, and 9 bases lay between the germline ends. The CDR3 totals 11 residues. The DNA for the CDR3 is TGTGCCAGCAGCACCCCAGGGGAGCAGTACTTC. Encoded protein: CASSTPGEQYF. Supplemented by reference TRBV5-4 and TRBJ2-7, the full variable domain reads ETGVTQSPTHLIKTRGQQVTLRCSSQSGHNTVSWYQQALGQGPQFIFQYYREEENGRGNFPPRFSGLQFPNYSSELNVNALELDDSALYLCASSTPGEQYFGPGTRLTVT.

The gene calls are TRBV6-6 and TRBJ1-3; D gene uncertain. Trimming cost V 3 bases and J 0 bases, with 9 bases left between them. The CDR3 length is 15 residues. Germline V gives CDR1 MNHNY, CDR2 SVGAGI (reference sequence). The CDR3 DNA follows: TGTGCCAGCAGTTATCCGGAGCGCTCTGGAAACACCATATATTTT. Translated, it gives CASSYPERSGNTIYF.

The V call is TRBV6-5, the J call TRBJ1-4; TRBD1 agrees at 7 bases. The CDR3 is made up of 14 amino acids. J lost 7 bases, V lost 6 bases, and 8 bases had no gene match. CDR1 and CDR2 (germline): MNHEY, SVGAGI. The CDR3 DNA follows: TGTGCCAGCAGCGCAGGGGGTCCGAGTGAAAAACTGTTTTTT. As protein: CASSAGGPSEKLFF.

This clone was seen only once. CDR3 loop: CASRLAALSTDTQYF. Written as DNA, the CDR3 is TGTGCCAGTAGGCTAGCGGCCCTTAGCACAGATACGCAGTATTTT. The chain couples TRBV19 to TRBJ2-3, with 7 bases matching TRBD2. Germline CDR1 and CDR2: LNHDA and SQIVND (reference sequence). Trimming cost V 6 bases and J 0 bases; bases outside gene matches: 6. This CDR3 has 15 residues.

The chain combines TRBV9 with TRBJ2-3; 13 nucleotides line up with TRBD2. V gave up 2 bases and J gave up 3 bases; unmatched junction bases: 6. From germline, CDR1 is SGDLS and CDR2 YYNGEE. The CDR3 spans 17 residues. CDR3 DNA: TGTGCCAGCAGCGTGGTCCGGACTAGCGGGGGAACAGATACGCAGTATTTT. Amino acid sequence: CASSVVRTSGGTDTQYF.

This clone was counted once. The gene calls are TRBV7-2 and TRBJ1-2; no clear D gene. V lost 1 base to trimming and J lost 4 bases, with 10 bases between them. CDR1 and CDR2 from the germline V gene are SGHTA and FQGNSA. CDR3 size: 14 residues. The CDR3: CASSLDNSGYGYTF. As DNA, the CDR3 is TGTGCCAGCAGCTTAGACAACAGCGGCTATGGCTACACCTTC.

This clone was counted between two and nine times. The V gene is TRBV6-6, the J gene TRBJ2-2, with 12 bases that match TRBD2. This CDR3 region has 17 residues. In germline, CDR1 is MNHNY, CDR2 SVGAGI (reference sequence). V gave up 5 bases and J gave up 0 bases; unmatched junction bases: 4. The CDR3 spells CASSPLAGGPNTGELFF. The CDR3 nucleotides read TGTGCCAGCAGTCCCCTAGCGGGGGGGCCGAACACCGGGGAGCTGTTTTTT.

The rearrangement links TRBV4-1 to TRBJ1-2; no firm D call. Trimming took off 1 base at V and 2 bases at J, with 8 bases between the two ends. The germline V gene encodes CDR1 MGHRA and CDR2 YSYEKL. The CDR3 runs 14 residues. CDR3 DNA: TGCGCCAGCAGCCAAGTCGGGGAAAACTATGGCTACACCTTC. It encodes CASSQVGENYGYTF.

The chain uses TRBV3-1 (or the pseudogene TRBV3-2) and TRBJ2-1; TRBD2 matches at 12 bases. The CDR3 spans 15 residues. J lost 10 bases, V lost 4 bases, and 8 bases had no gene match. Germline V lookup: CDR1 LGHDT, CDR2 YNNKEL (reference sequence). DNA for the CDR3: TGTGCCAGCAGCCCATTATCGACTAGCGGGGGCGAGCAGTTCTTC. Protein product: CASSPLSTSGGEQFF.

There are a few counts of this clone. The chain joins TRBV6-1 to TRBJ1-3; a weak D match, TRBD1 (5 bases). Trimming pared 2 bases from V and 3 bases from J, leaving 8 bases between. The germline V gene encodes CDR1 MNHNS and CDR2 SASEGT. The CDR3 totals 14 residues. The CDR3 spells CASSEQGDGNTIYF. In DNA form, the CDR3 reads TGTGCCAGCAGTGAACAAGGGGATGGAAACACCATATATTTT.

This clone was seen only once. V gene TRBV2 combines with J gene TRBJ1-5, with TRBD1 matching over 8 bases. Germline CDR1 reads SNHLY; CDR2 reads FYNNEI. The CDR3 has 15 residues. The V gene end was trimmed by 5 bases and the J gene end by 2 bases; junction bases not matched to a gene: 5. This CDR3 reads CASSPLDRGNQPQHF. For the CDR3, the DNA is TGTGCCAGCAGTCCCCTGGACAGGGGCAATCAGCCCCAGCATTTT.

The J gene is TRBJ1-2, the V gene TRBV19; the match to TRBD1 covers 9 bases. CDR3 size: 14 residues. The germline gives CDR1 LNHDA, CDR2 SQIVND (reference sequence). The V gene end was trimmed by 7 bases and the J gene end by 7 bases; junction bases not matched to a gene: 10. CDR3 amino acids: CASIGQGLGFGYTF. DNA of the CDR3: TGTGCCAGTATTGGACAGGGGCTCGGGTTTGGCTACACCTTC.